This T cell receptor (beta chain) was obtained from a study of OX40 agonist ivuxolimab in advanced cancers. Study-level points and caveats: The CD4+ and CD8+ T cells in the blood had expanded clonally by week 6 at 0.1 to 3.0 mg/kg.

Notes on this clone: Antigen unknown.

Using immunoSEQ multiplex PCR, the repertoire was profiled, and TCRdb retains in-frame clones only, with some absent. The table has 65,000 to 90,000 clones, almost 85% seen once. CDR1 is SGHVS and CDR2 is FQNEAQ in the germline V gene. The CDR3 is 18 residues long. The V gene lost 5 bases and the J gene lost 8 bases, with 27 bases spanning the gap. The sequence was obtained from an adult with an advanced solid tumor such as melanoma, head and neck, liver or kidney cancer. Sequenced here: CD4+ or CD8+ T cells sorted from blood, sampled in a trial of the OX40 agonist ivuxolimab. This chain connects TRBV7-8 to TRBJ1-4; D is uncertain. The CDR3 DNA sequence: TGTGCCAGCAGCCTAGGTATCGTCATGGGATCTCGAGGGGAAAAACTGTTTTTT. Translation: CASSLGIVMGSRGEKLFF.